Shown below are 6 T cell receptor beta chains from a single sample sequenced in a study of blood T cell repertoires in COVID-19. Sequencing was performed with immunoSEQ multiplex PCR; in TCRdb, only in-frame clones are kept and a portion is missing. Here the sample spans a few hundred thousand clones, around 81% being singletons. The sample comprised PBMCs or T cells enriched from blood (not recorded which). These receptors came from a woman between 40 and 55 years old with acute COVID-19.

The gene calls are TRBV6-5 and TRBJ2-3; 7 bases agree with TRBD1. CDR1 is MNHEY, CDR2 SVGAGI, per germline. There are 14 residues in the CDR3. Trimming took 4 bases from V and 2 from J; bases not matched to a gene: 3. CDR3 region: CASSWDSHTDTQYF. The CDR3 nucleotides are TGTGCCAGCAGTTGGGACAGTCACACAGATACGCAGTATTTT.

This clone is a singleton in its sample. V usage is TRBV7-8 and J usage is TRBJ2-3; 9 bases agree with TRBD2. This CDR3 has 16 amino acids. Germline values: CDR1 SGHVS, CDR2 FQNEAQ. V lost 4 bases, J lost 0 bases, and 5 bases stayed unmatched. This CDR3 is CASSYRLAESTDTQYF. CDR3 nucleotides: TGTGCCAGCAGCTACCGACTAGCGGAGAGCACAGATACGCAGTATTTT.

This rearrangement joins TRBV7-6 to TRBJ2-7; 9 bases agree with TRBD1. The CDR3 has 15 residues. V shed 5 bases, J shed 2 bases, and the junction held 7 bases outside the gene matches. Germline V CDR1 and CDR2: SGHVS, FNYEAQ. Here the CDR3 DNA reads TGTGCCAGCAGCCCCCGGGACAGGGCCCCCTACGAGCAGTACTTC. Translating it yields CASSPRDRAPYEQYF.

A note on this clone: This sample includes further DNA sequences coding for the same CDR3. The V gene is TRBV7-3, the J gene TRBJ2-1, with D perhaps TRBD2 (5 bases). V was pared by 2 bases and J by 9 bases, with 14 bases between. From germline, CDR1 is SGHTA and CDR2 FQGTGA. This CDR3 is 14 amino acids long. CDR3 sequence: CASSLLNTGSEQFF. In DNA form, the CDR3 reads TGTGCCAGCAGCTTACTCAATACGGGATCTGAGCAGTTCTTC.

The CDR3: CAARGNTGELFF. CDR3 coding DNA: TGTGCCGCCCGGGGGAACACCGGGGAGCTGTTTTTT. The rearrangement joins TRBV6-5 to TRBJ2-2; perhaps TRBD2 as D (5 bases). Germline V gene sequence: CDR1 MNHEY, CDR2 SVGAGI. The CDR3 is 12 residues long. Trimming took off 11 bases at V and 1 base at J, with 8 bases between the two ends.

V usage is TRBV28 and J usage is TRBJ1-1; tentatively, D is TRBD1 (6 bases). The V gene lost 8 bases and the J gene lost 4 bases, with 17 bases spanning the gap. Germline assignment: CDR1 MDHEN and CDR2 SYDVKM. The CDR3 contains 14 residues. CDR3 DNA: TGTGCCAGCCAAGAATCAGGGGAGGGCACTGAAGCTTTCTTT. This encodes CASQESGEGTEAFF.